This T cell receptor beta chain was retrieved from a study of T cells in pancreatic ductal adenocarcinoma. The assay was immunoSEQ multiplex PCR, and TCRdb's table has in-frame clones only and misses some. The repertoire holds 7,500 to 9,000 clones, 89% seen once, with approximately 3.1% in the top ten. For this clone: Its cognate antigen is unknown.

Selected pancreatic ductal adenocarcinoma patients had undergone surgery without neoadjuvant therapy. The study's findings and limits: Tumors hold more CD45RO+ effector T cells, which may bias toward lower diversity. Blood clonality (about 0.069) did not differ significantly from tumor (about 0.12). Tumor samples had fewer productive templates and approximately 8.2-fold fewer unique clonotypes than blood.

Sequences were obtained from PBMCs. The receptor was derived from a human donor with pancreatic ductal adenocarcinoma.

CDR3: CSVGPGLRQNTEAFF. The CDR3 coding sequence is TGCAGCGTCGGCCCGGGACTGAGACAGAACACTGAAGCTTTCTTT. This sequence joins TRBV29-1 and TRBJ1-1, with D tentatively TRBD1 (5 bases). The CDR3 consists of 15 residues. The V gene's germline CDR1 is SQVTM and CDR2 ANQGSEA. V lost 6 bases, J lost 1 base, and 18 bases lay in between.